These T cell receptor beta chains were read from a single sample in a study of cytomegalovirus exposure and HLA in healthy donors. Data came from immunoSEQ multiplex PCR; TCRdb stores just in-frame clones and leaves some out. The sample yields approximately 190,000 clones, around 75% seen once. Sequencing was carried out using PBMCs. These receptors all stem from a woman aged 30 to 39 in good health and CMV-seronegative. CDR3s include the opening cysteine and the closing phenylalanine or tryptophan. The D gene is left open where the match is weak. Clone size, where shown, is once, few, many, or a class for clones that have expanded.

CDR3: CAISGESSYEQYF
DNA: TGTGCCATCAGTGGGGAGAGCTCCTACGAGCAGTACTTC
J: TRBJ2-7
V: TRBV10-3
D: .
size: .

CDR3: CASRGSGEYNEQFF
DNA: TGCGCCAGCAGGGGTAGCGGAGAATACAATGAGCAGTTCTTC
J: TRBJ2-1
V: TRBV10-2
D: .
size: .

CDR3: CASSLARGPQETQYF
DNA: TGTGCCAGCAGTCTGGCAAGGGGGCCCCAAGAGACCCAGTACTTC
J: TRBJ2-5
V: TRBV27
D: TRBD1
size: few

CDR3: CASSLGQAVLYEQYF
DNA: TGTGCCAGCAGCTTAGGCCAAGCGGTCCTCTACGAGCAGTACTTC
J: TRBJ2-7
V: TRBV7-9
D: .
size: .

CDR3: CASTRDREYNEQFF
DNA: TGTGCCAGCACCCGGGACAGGGAATACAATGAGCAGTTCTTC
J: TRBJ2-1
V: TRBV6-5
D: TRBD1
size: .

CDR3: CASSETRQGVQPQHF
DNA: TGTGCCAGCAGTGAAACAAGACAGGGAGTTCAGCCCCAGCATTTT
J: TRBJ1-5
V: TRBV2
D: TRBD1
size: .

CDR3: CASSKQGADTGELFF
DNA: TGCGCCAGCAGTAAGCAGGGGGCGGACACCGGGGAGCTGTTTTTT
J: TRBJ2-2
V: TRBV4-1
D: TRBD1
size: few

CDR3: CASSPPTSGRSWQETQYF
DNA: TGTGCCAGCAGCCCCCCGACTAGCGGGAGGTCTTGGCAAGAGACCCAGTACTTC
J: TRBJ2-5
V: TRBV7-9
D: TRBD2
size: .

CDR3: CASSLVLGAGQETQYF
DNA: TGTGCCAGCAGCTTAGTTTTAGGTGCAGGGCAAGAGACCCAGTACTTC
J: TRBJ2-5
V: TRBV7-9
D: .
size: few

CDR3: CASSPGGSDYGYTF
DNA: TGCGCCAGCAGCCCGGGGGGCTCGGACTATGGCTACACCTTC
J: TRBJ1-2
V: TRBV5-1
D: .
size: few

CDR3: CASSQELGSSRGTDTQYF
DNA: TGCGCCAGCAGCCAAGAGCTTGGTTCTTCCCGGGGCACAGATACGCAGTATTTT
J: TRBJ2-3
V: TRBV4-1
D: .
size: .

CDR3: CASSLGLAGVYEQYF
DNA: TGTGCCAGCAGCTTAGGTCTAGCGGGAGTCTACGAGCAGTACTTC
J: TRBJ2-7
V: TRBV7-2
D: TRBD2
size: .

CDR3: CASSLGQGTGSPLHF
DNA: TGTGCCAGCAGCTTGGGACAAGGAACTGGATCACCCCTCCACTTT
J: TRBJ1-6
V: TRBV5-6
D: .
size: .

CDR3: CASSYSSGRGDEQYF
DNA: TGTGCCAGCAGTTACTCTAGCGGGAGAGGGGACGAGCAGTACTTC
J: TRBJ2-7
V: TRBV6-6
D: TRBD2
size: .

CDR3: CASRLQGRTDTQYF
DNA: TGTGCCAGCAGGCTACAGGGGAGGACAGATACGCAGTATTTT
J: TRBJ2-3
V: TRBV7-9
D: .
size: .

CDR3: CASSDEAGGSTDTQYF
DNA: TGTGCCAGCAGTGACGAGGCGGGAGGTTCCACAGATACGCAGTATTTT
J: TRBJ2-3
V: TRBV6-4
D: TRBD2
size: .

CDR3: CASSGGGSGGSSYNEQFF
DNA: TGTGCCAGCAGCGGGGGGGGATCGGGGGGAAGCTCCTACAATGAGCAGTTCTTC
J: TRBJ2-1
V: TRBV5-4
D: TRBD2
size: .

CDR3: CASSSGQGPYEQYF
DNA: TGTGCCAGCAGCTCCGGACAGGGGCCCTACGAGCAGTACTTC
J: TRBJ2-7
V: TRBV5-4
D: TRBD1
size: .

CDR3: CASNLGLSDYGYTF
DNA: TGTGCCAGCAACCTCGGTCTGTCGGACTATGGCTACACCTTC
J: TRBJ1-2
V: TRBV19
D: .
size: few

CDR3: CASSWFTAGNEKLFF
DNA: TGTGCCAGCAGCTGGTTTACGGCGGGGAACGAAAAACTGTTTTTT
J: TRBJ1-4
V: TRBV5-6
D: .
size: .

CDR3: CASSRTREGYTF
DNA: TGTGCCAGCAGTCGGACAAGAGAAGGCTACACCTTC
J: TRBJ1-2
V: TRBV6-5
D: .
size: .

CDR3: CASSVAVTGSQNTEAFF
DNA: TGCGCCAGCAGCGTGGCAGTAACCGGGTCCCAGAACACTGAAGCTTTCTTT
J: TRBJ1-1
V: TRBV5-1
D: .
size: .

CDR3: CATSPNPGSNEKLFF
DNA: TGTGCCACCTCCCCCAATCCGGGGTCTAATGAAAAACTGTTTTTT
J: TRBJ1-4
V: TRBV11-2
D: .
size: few

CDR3: CASSNHRTSGANVLTF
DNA: TGTGCCAGTAGTAACCACAGGACCTCTGGGGCCAACGTCCTGACTTTC
J: TRBJ2-6
V: TRBV19
D: .
size: .

CDR3: CASSLLGAGGTEAFF
DNA: TGTGCCAGCAGCTTGTTAGGGGCCGGTGGCACTGAAGCTTTCTTT
J: TRBJ1-1
V: TRBV7-9
D: .
size: .

CDR3: CASGTWGRDGPRWGETQYF
DNA: TGTGCCAGCGGCACATGGGGGAGGGATGGCCCTCGGTGGGGGGAGACCCAGTACTTC
J: TRBJ2-5
V: TRBV27
D: TRBD2
size: .

CDR3: CASSNREGLNEQFF
DNA: TGTGCCAGCAGCAACCGGGAGGGCCTTAATGAGCAGTTCTTC
J: TRBJ2-1
V: TRBV2
D: TRBD2
size: .

CDR3: CASSARTSGGARYEQYF
DNA: TGTGCCAGCAGCGCCCGGACTAGCGGGGGGGCCAGGTACGAGCAGTACTTC
J: TRBJ2-7
V: TRBV5-4
D: TRBD2
size: .

CDR3: CASSFTTTHSSYEQYF
DNA: TGTGCCAGCAGTTTCACTACCACTCATTCCTCCTACGAGCAGTACTTC
J: TRBJ2-7
V: TRBV6-5
D: .
size: .

CDR3: CASSTTGGDYEQYF
DNA: TGTGCCAGCAGCACGACAGGGGGCGACTACGAGCAGTACTTC
J: TRBJ2-7
V: TRBV7-3
D: TRBD1
size: .

CDR3: CASSPVQTGAYDQYF
DNA: TGCGCCAGCAGCCCGGTGCAAACAGGTGCCTACGACCAGTACTTC
J: TRBJ2-7
V: TRBV4-3
D: .
size: .

CDR3: CASSPRGYGYTF
DNA: TGCGCCAGCAGCCCGCGGGGCTATGGCTACACCTTC
J: TRBJ1-2
V: TRBV5-1
D: .
size: .

CDR3: CASRPGQGEEKLFF
DNA: TGTGCCAGCAGACCCGGACAGGGGGAGGAAAAACTGTTTTTT
J: TRBJ1-4
V: TRBV6-6
D: TRBD1
size: .

CDR3: CASSLEGASSYNSPLHF
DNA: TGTGCCAGCAGCTTGGAGGGGGCGAGCTCCTATAATTCACCCCTCCACTTT
J: TRBJ1-6
V: TRBV5-6
D: TRBD1
size: .

CDR3: CASSYIGGGASQETQYF
DNA: TGTGCCAGCAGCTATATAGGGGGCGGGGCCTCTCAAGAGACCCAGTACTTC
J: TRBJ2-5
V: TRBV5-4
D: .
size: .

CDR3: CASSPDGNYGYTF
DNA: TGTGCCAGCTCACCAGACGGGAACTATGGCTACACCTTC
J: TRBJ1-2
V: TRBV18
D: .
size: .

CDR3: CASSPATGGSNTEAFF
DNA: TGCGCCAGCAGCCCTGCCACAGGGGGCTCTAACACTGAAGCTTTCTTT
J: TRBJ1-1
V: TRBV5-1
D: TRBD1
size: .

CDR3: CASGTGVFQETQYF
DNA: TGTGCCAGTGGGACAGGAGTTTTCCAAGAGACCCAGTACTTC
J: TRBJ2-5
V: TRBV19
D: TRBD1
size: .

CDR3: CASSAGRGGKYNEQFF
DNA: TGTGCCAGCAGTGCCGGGCGGGGCGGGAAGTACAATGAGCAGTTCTTC
J: TRBJ2-1
V: TRBV2
D: .
size: once

CDR3: CSVELGVTDTQYF
DNA: TGCAGCGTTGAATTGGGAGTCACAGATACGCAGTATTTT
J: TRBJ2-3
V: TRBV29-1
D: .
size: .

CDR3: CASSLAGARYSGNTIYF
DNA: TGCGCCAGCAGCTTGGCAGGCGCCCGCTACTCTGGAAACACCATATATTTT
J: TRBJ1-3
V: TRBV5-1
D: .
size: .